This is a list of T cell receptor beta chains from one sample in a study of CD8+ T cells in alopecia areata. Method: immunoSEQ multiplex PCR; TCRdb's copy keeps in-frame clones and lacks some. The table has 180,000 or so clones, approximately 52% seen once. The sequencing here drew on CD4+ T cells sorted from blood, taken around week 55, from a patient treated with tofacitinib. These TCRs come from a human donor with alopecia areata. Both conserved end residues are part of each CDR3. Fields, in order: D gene, J gene, clone size, V gene, CDR3 protein, CDR3 DNA. The D gene is left open where the match is weak. Part of the rows lack a size; the others show once, few, many or a class for expanded clones.

NA	TRBJ2-3	NA	TRBV15	CATSRNSGDTQYF	TGTGCCACCAGCCGCAACAGTGGGGATACGCAGTATTTT
TRBD1	TRBJ1-2	once	TRBV30	CAWSAEGASGGYTF	TGTGCCTGGAGTGCTGAGGGGGCTTCTGGCGGCTACACCTTC
NA	TRBJ2-1	NA	TRBV29-1	CSSTTPRDYNEQFF	TGCAGCTCGACCACCCCAAGAGATTACAATGAGCAGTTCTTC
NA	TRBJ2-7	many	TRBV4-1	CASSQDRPGGEQYF	TGCGCCAGCAGCCAAGATCGCCCGGGTGGAGAGCAGTACTTC
NA	TRBJ2-1	NA	TRBV30	CAWKGDTNEQFF	TGTGCCTGGAAGGGCGACACGAATGAGCAGTTCTTC
NA	TRBJ2-7	NA	TRBV29-1	CSVGWDPTRRNYEQYF	TGCAGCGTTGGATGGGACCCAACGCGCCGAAATTACGAGCAGTACTTC
TRBD1	TRBJ2-5	NA	TRBV7-9	CASSLGRDRGTQETQYF	TGTGCCAGCAGCTTAGGCCGCGACAGGGGGACCCAAGAGACCCAGTACTTC
NA	TRBJ2-7	NA	TRBV5-1	CASSGANYEQYF	TGCGCCAGCAGTGGGGCCAACTACGAGCAGTACTTC
TRBD1	TRBJ1-1	NA	TRBV25-1	CASSEGQGPFF	TGTGCCAGCAGTGAAGGACAGGGTCCTTTCTTT
TRBD2	TRBJ2-7	few	TRBV9	CASSVSTRGEYEQYF	TGTGCCAGCAGCGTAAGCACCCGGGGGGAATACGAGCAGTACTTC
NA	TRBJ1-5	NA	TRBV30	CAWSRQNNQPQHF	TGTGCCTGGAGTCGACAGAACAATCAGCCCCAGCATTTT
NA	TRBJ1-2	NA	TRBV7-9	CASSADGYGYTF	TGTGCCAGCAGCGCCGACGGCTATGGCTACACCTTC
NA	TRBJ2-6	NA	TRBV6-1	CASSPDGSGANVLTF	TGTGCCAGCAGTCCCGACGGGTCTGGGGCCAACGTCCTGACTTTC
NA	TRBJ2-7	NA	TRBV29-1	CSVCTLYTYEQYF	TGCAGCGTTTGTACACTGTACACCTACGAGCAGTACTTC
NA	TRBJ1-2	NA	TRBV7-2	CASSQRGDGRYGYTF	TGTGCCAGCAGCCAACGCGGGGACGGCCGCTATGGCTACACCTTC
NA	TRBJ2-5	NA	TRBV14	CASSQDVGQYF	TGTGCCAGCAGCCAAGATGTGGGCCAGTACTTC
NA	TRBJ1-1	many	TRBV9	CASSAATALGGPEAFF	TGTGCCAGCAGCGCCGCCACTGCGTTGGGGGGCCCTGAAGCTTTCTTT
NA	TRBJ2-7	once	TRBV5-1	CASSLESVEVYEQYF	TGCGCCAGCAGCTTGGAGTCCGTGGAGGTCTACGAGCAGTACTTC